This T cell receptor (beta chain) was sequenced for a study of spatial heterogeneity in lung cancer. Time point defined: sample taken at primary tumor resection. Unsorted whole RNA of tumor, nontumor lung or frozen PBMC was sequenced. The donors comprised 60 to 85 untreated early-stage non-small cell lung cancer patients. MiXCR, applied by TCRdb to the 5' RACE reads, yields one record per CDR3 protein. This sample has some 83,000 distinct CDR3 sequences; about 20% occur once, and the top ten carry roughly 5.6%. Study-wide results and limits: Ubiquitous expanded tumor TCRs surfaced in blood more at resection than they did at follow-up.

The V segment lost 7 bases and the J segment 8 bases; nucleotides outside the gene matches: 6. Germline CDR1 reads SGHTA; CDR2 reads FQGNSA. The length of the CDR3 is 13 residues. On this clonotype: Its target is unknown.

The source is a male donor with early-stage non-small cell lung cancer. Specimen: PBMCs, collected at surgery. The chain has TRBV7-2 and TRBJ1-3, with 9 bases fitting TRBD1. DNA for the CDR3: TGTGCCAGCACCCCGGGACAGGGAGACACCATATATTTT. As protein: CASTPGQGDTIYF.